The 8 T cell receptor beta chains in this list originate from one sample, sequenced in a study of human T cells and chemical hapten exposure. The sample's time point: patch test 1, 2 weeks after DPC sensitization. Sample treatment: therapeutic diphenylcyclopropenone sensitization with weekly scalp DPC. A single record per CDR3 protein comes from TCRdb applying MiXCR to the RACE reads. The sample contains some 190,000 distinct CDR3 sequences, about 22% of which appear only once. The starting material was whole blood, obtained in connection with sensitization to the hapten diphenylcyclopropenone (DPC). The receptor source for this set is a woman aged 50 to 60 with alopecia areata. Some clones in this sample may be carry-over from other donors' samples.

This clonotype was counted a few times. This chain joins TRBV5-1 and TRBJ1-1; D might be TRBD1 (5 bases). CDR1 and CDR2 (germline): SGHRS, YFSETQ. V was pared by 2 bases and J by 1 base, with 9 bases between. This CDR3 contains 14 residues. CDR3 DNA sequence: TGCGCCAGCAGCTTCGGGGCGTCGAACACTGAAGCTTTCTTT. As protein: CASSFGASNTEAFF.

The sample holds many counts of this clonotype. The chain employs TRBV7-2 and TRBJ2-1, with 8 bases that match TRBD2. Germline V gene data show CDR1 as SGHTA and CDR2 as FQGNSA. V was pared by 1 base and J by 7 bases, with 6 bases of the junction left unmatched. This CDR3 comprises 15 residues. CDR3 DNA: TGTGCCAGCAGCTTAGGAGCGGGGGTGCGGAATGAGCAGTTCTTC. It codes for CASSLGAGVRNEQFF.

This clonotype was seen only a few times. The chain links TRBV6-6 to TRBJ2-2, with 13 nucleotides matching TRBD2. This CDR3 has 15 amino acids. J lost 4 bases, V lost 10 bases, and 6 bases had no gene match. Germline assignment: CDR1 MNHNY and CDR2 SVGAGI (reference sequence). CDR3 bases: TGTGCCACCGGAGGGACTAGCGGGGTCACCGGGGAGCTGTTTTTT. Its protein is CATGGTSGVTGELFF.

There are a few counts of this clonotype. V gene TRBV6-5 combines with J gene TRBJ2-2, with 9 positions matching TRBD1. CDR3 length: 15 residues. V dropped 0 bases and J dropped 6; count of bases not matched to a gene: 2. The germline V gene encodes CDR1 MNHEY and CDR2 SVGAGI. The CDR3 sequence is CASSYSDRGAGELFF. The DNA for the CDR3 is TGTGCCAGCAGTTACTCGGACAGGGGAGCCGGGGAGCTGTTTTTT.

This clonotype was found a few times. The chain uses TRBV5-6 and TRBJ2-2; 8 bases fit TRBD2. From germline, CDR1 is SGHDT and CDR2 YYEEEE. This CDR3 comprises 16 residues. V was clipped by 3 bases and J by 5 bases; unmatched bases: 9. CDR3 loop: CASSWRTSIGTGELFF. The CDR3 DNA reads TGTGCCAGCAGCTGGAGGACTAGCATTGGTACCGGGGAGCTGTTTTTT.

The rearrangement uses TRBV2 and TRBJ2-1; no definite D call. The CDR3 loop spans 14 amino acids. Between the trimmed V and J ends, which lost 2 bases and 3 bases, there was a span of 8 bases. From germline, CDR1 is SNHLY and CDR2 FYNNEI. The CDR3 spells CASSEIGIYNEQFF. The CDR3 nucleotides are TGTGCCAGCAGTGAAATAGGGATCTACAATGAGCAGTTCTTC. Full variable domain (rest looked up from reference TRBV2 and TRBJ2-1): EPEVTQTPSHQVTQMGQEVILRCVPISNHLYFYWYRQILGQKVEFLVSFYNNEISEKSEIFDDQFSVERPDGSNFTLKIRSTKLEDSAMYFCASSEIGIYNEQFFGPGTRLTVL.

This clonotype occurred a few times. This chain joins TRBV5-1 and TRBJ1-2; TRBD1 aligns across 7 bases. V shed 2 bases and J 3 bases; nucleotides not matched to a gene: 7. The V gene's germline CDR1 is SGHRS and CDR2 YFSETQ. This CDR3 spans 15 amino acids. This chain's CDR3 is CASSLSGTEYYGYTF. CDR3 DNA sequence: TGCGCCAGCAGCTTATCCGGGACAGAGTACTATGGCTACACCTTC.

V is TRBV7-2 and J is TRBJ1-5, with a possible D match to TRBD1 (5 bases). Germline lookup yields CDR1 SGHTA and CDR2 FQGNSA. This CDR3 contains 13 residues. Trimming left V 4 bases short and J 7 bases short, with 11 bases between. The CDR3 region is CASSSQRDQPQHF. CDR3 in DNA: TGTGCCAGCAGCTCCCAGAGGGACCAGCCCCAGCATTTT.